A selection of T cell receptor beta chains follows, all from one sample in a study of blood T cell repertoires in COVID-19. The data were produced by immunoSEQ multiplex PCR, yet TCRdb's version contains in-frame clones alone and is incomplete. The data contain more than 100,000 clones, around 87% of them singletons. The sample taken for sequencing was peripheral blood. The receptor set was obtained from a woman aged 65 to 85 with acute or convalescent COVID-19. Both conserved end residues are trimmed from each CDR3. A D gene is named only where the DNA matches it firmly. Size is omitted from some rows. Given values are once, few, many or a class for expanded clones.

j_gene | v_gene | abundance | d_gene | CDR3aa
TRBJ2-5 | TRBV28 | . | TRBD1 | ASSLVGTGKETQY
TRBJ1-2 | TRBV3-1/TRBV3-2 | . | . | ASSQDTMRGYT
TRBJ2-5 | TRBV27 | . | . | ASSSAGAGETQY
TRBJ1-5 | TRBV2 | once | . | ASSQGWSNQPQH
TRBJ2-4 | TRBV5-4 | once | . | ASSTPGTLAKNIQY
TRBJ2-3 | TRBV7-3 | once | . | ASSINEVADTQY
TRBJ1-2 | TRBV28 | . | . | ASSSDYGYT
TRBJ2-7 | TRBV7-7 | . | TRBD1 | ASSFSTGSSYEQY
TRBJ2-3 | TRBV5-1 | . | TRBD2 | ASSLGIAGVTDTQY
TRBJ1-5 | TRBV4-2 | . | . | ASSQEKMGVQPQH
TRBJ1-2 | TRBV28 | . | . | ASSLLGQGSTLGGGYT
TRBJ2-1 | TRBV7-9 | . | TRBD1 | ASSTRTGGDEQF
TRBJ2-5 | TRBV19 | once | TRBD2 | ASSTPGTRETQY
TRBJ1-2 | TRBV5-4 | . | . | ASSIQGRSYT
TRBJ1-1 | TRBV5-1 | . | . | ASSGGAPMNTEAF
TRBJ1-4 | TRBV24-1 | . | TRBD1 | ATSDSRDRGTTNEKLF
TRBJ2-7 | TRBV6-5 | . | TRBD2 | ASSPSSGLSYEQY
TRBJ1-1 | TRBV30 | . | TRBD1 | ASGDRTYTEAF
TRBJ2-2 | TRBV21-1 | few | . | ASSPQGWVGELF
TRBJ1-5 | TRBV3-1/TRBV3-2 | . | . | ASSQGSGQGQPQH
TRBJ2-5 | TRBV4-2 | . | TRBD2 | ASSQLSGEDQETQY
TRBJ2-1 | TRBV6-5 | . | . | AIKGSSYNEQF
TRBJ1-5 | TRBV5-5 | . | . | ASSQSTGNQPQH
TRBJ2-1 | TRBV5-5 | . | . | ASSLRDEQF
TRBJ1-6 | TRBV2 | . | . | ASNPQGLVNSPLH
TRBJ1-2 | TRBV20-1 | once | TRBD1 | SGQESYGYT
TRBJ2-1 | TRBV20-1 | once | . | PLASDEQF
TRBJ1-2 | TRBV5-1 | few | . | ASSLGTSYGYT
TRBJ1-2 | TRBV12-3/TRBV12-4 | . | TRBD1 | ASRGTGASYT
TRBJ2-2 | TRBV7-2 | . | TRBD2 | ASSLIGLAAGELF
TRBJ1-2 | TRBV7-9 | . | . | ASSPNTGGGYT
TRBJ1-5 | TRBV6-5 | . | . | ASRSGGGNQPQH
TRBJ1-2 | TRBV19 | few | . | ASSTPGQNYGYT
TRBJ2-2 | TRBV2 | . | TRBD1 | ASSVEGTGGTGELF
TRBJ1-5 | TRBV3-1/TRBV3-2 | . | . | ASSPGRGGQPQH
TRBJ1-6 | TRBV27 | few | . | ASSPWTANNSPLH
TRBJ1-2 | TRBV30 | few | . | AWSQKNNYGYT
TRBJ2-7 | TRBV5-1 | once | . | ASSSGETFEQY
TRBJ2-3 | TRBV5-1 | . | . | ASSYSPGTGSTDTQY
TRBJ2-7 | TRBV20-1 | once | TRBD1 | SAGQGDEQY
TRBJ1-4 | TRBV7-9 | . | TRBD1 | ASSLALTGANEKLF
TRBJ1-5 | TRBV6-5 | . | TRBD1 | AATGTGKGQPQH
TRBJ1-5 | TRBV2 | . | . | ASSTESYSNQPQH
TRBJ2-2 | TRBV7-9 | . | TRBD1 | ASSPRQGPGELF
TRBJ1-6 | TRBV6-5 | . | TRBD1 | ASSPGQYNSPLH
TRBJ1-5 | TRBV6-2/TRBV6-3 | . | TRBD1 | ASSYRQGRGNQPQH
TRBJ1-2 | TRBV6-5 | . | . | ASSYSTGRSNYGYT
TRBJ1-1 | TRBV5-6 | . | TRBD1 | ASSTIRENRGWTEAF
TRBJ2-7 | TRBV6-5 | . | TRBD1 | ASSYSDRVYEQY
TRBJ1-5 | TRBV2 | . | . | ASSRTGFNQPQH
TRBJ1-5 | TRBV9 | . | . | ASSVDPREDQPQH